The 6 T cell receptor beta chains below come from one sample, sequenced in a study of Ad26.COV2.S vaccination and SARS-CoV-2 variants. Sequencing was performed with immunoSEQ multiplex PCR; in TCRdb, only in-frame clones are kept and a portion is missing. The table records about 350,000 clones, about nine tenths of them present only once. The treatment denotes: over 15 received Ad26.COV2.S at low or high dose, single or two shots; about 5 received placebo; per-sample allocation not given. Vaccine and placebo recipients were sampled on day 63 after the first injection. This specimen was peripheral blood, taken in a trial of Ad26.COV2.S vaccine versus placebo. Receptors originate from a person between 18 and 60 years old who received the Ad26.COV2.S COVID-19 vaccine or a placebo.

V usage is TRBV6-5 and J usage is TRBJ2-1; tentative D call: TRBD1 (6 bases). Germline loops: CDR1 MNHEY, CDR2 SVGAGI. This CDR3 contains 13 residues. V dropped 8 bases and J dropped 6 bases, with 14 bases sitting between them. CDR3 DNA: TGTGCCAGCTGCAGGGGTAAAGCCAATGAGCAGTTCTTC. Amino acids: CASCRGKANEQFF.

This sequence joins TRBV6-5 and TRBJ1-1, with D uncertain. V shed 4 bases and J shed 0 bases, with 12 bases lying between them. This CDR3 has 15 residues. The germline V gene encodes CDR1 MNHEY and CDR2 SVGAGI. The CDR3 region is CASSSSRAMNTEAFF. The CDR3 DNA reads as TGTGCCAGCAGTTCCTCCCGGGCTATGAACACTGAAGCTTTCTTT.

The gene calls are TRBV12-5 and TRBJ1-5; D is unclear. With 6 bases removed from V and 7 bases from J, the gap between germline ends came to 13 bases. Germline loops: CDR1 LGHNT, CDR2 FRNRAP. The length of the CDR3 is 13 residues. The CDR3 coding sequence is TGTGCTAGTGGCTCGAAAGGGAGGCAGCCCCAGCATTTT. This sequence encodes CASGSKGRQPQHF.

This clone occurred once. This sequence joins TRBV15 and TRBJ1-2; D is possibly TRBD1 (5 bases). Germline lookup yields CDR1 LNHNV and CDR2 YYDKDF (reference sequence). The CDR3 runs 13 residues. V lost 3 bases, J lost 8 bases, and 13 bases lay in between. CDR3 bases: TGTGCCACCAGCAGTACGGGTGGGGACGGCTACACCTTC. Translating it yields CATSSTGGDGYTF.

The chain recombines TRBV27 with TRBJ1-6; D may be TRBD1 (6 bases). The CDR3 has 14 amino acids. V lost 7 bases to trimming and J lost 7 bases, with 14 bases between them. From germline, CDR1 is MNHEY and CDR2 SMNVEV (reference sequence). CDR3 in DNA: TGTGCCAGCAACGTCCAGGGGCCCAATTCACCCCTCCACTTT. Translation: CASNVQGPNSPLHF.

V and J are TRBV4-1 and TRBJ2-1; either TRBD1 or TRBD2 may fit D (5 bases each). Germline lookup yields CDR1 MGHRA and CDR2 YSYEKL. The V and J ends lost 0 bases and 9 bases respectively, with 9 bases between them. CDR3 length: 13 residues. The CDR3 region is CASSQDWGSEQFF. CDR3 sequence (DNA): TGCGCCAGCAGCCAAGATTGGGGGTCTGAGCAGTTCTTC.